Sequencing of this TCR beta chain was carried out in a study of T cells in Graves' hyperthyroidism and ophthalmopathy. It was uncontrolled infection, other autoimmune disease, pregnancy or lactation that excluded patients. The V gene's germline CDR1 is ENHRY and CDR2 SYGVKD. The CDR3 runs to 14 residues. A word on this clonotype: A much larger clone lies a single base off, so this may be a read error.

Researchers amplified the TCR beta CDR3 regions from RNA transcripts. HTBI primers were employed in a first-round RT-PCR of the TCR CDR3. MiXCR, applied by TCRdb to the multiplex PCR reads, yields one record per CDR3 protein. The sample records about 570,000 distinct CDR3 sequences, just over 45% being singletons. The V call is TRBV10-3, the J call TRBJ2-2, with a possible D match to TRBD2 (5 bases). The source of this sequence is an adult woman with Graves' disease, either hyperthyroidism or ophthalmopathy (not recorded which). Sequenced sample: peripheral blood or thyroid tissue (not recorded which). In DNA form, the CDR3 reads TGTGCCAGCAGTTATGCGGGTTGGACCAGGGAGCTGTTTTTT. It is translated as CASSYAGWTRELFF.